Listed below are T cell receptor beta chains from one sample, sequenced in a study of T-cell reconstitution after alpha-beta-depleted transplantation in children. In TCRdb, the PCR reads were re-called with MiXCR into one record per CDR3 protein. The data contain approximately 640,000 distinct CDR3 sequences, 16% of them singletons. The input for sequencing was PBMCs from the stem cell graft donor, taken from the stem cell graft. The receptors were sampled from a human donor who donated a stem cell graft to a child with acute myeloid leukemia. The CDR3 runs from the conserved cysteine through the conserved F or W. The D gene is left open where the match is weak. The listing skips clone size in some rows; elsewhere it reads once, few, many or a size class.

j_call v_call d_call clone_size cdr3_nt cdr3_aa
TRBJ1-4 TRBV28 TRBD1 few TGTGCCAGCAGTTTAGGGACAGGATACCCCAGGCTGTTTTTT CASSLGTGYPRLFF
TRBJ2-1 TRBV7-2 TRBD2 many TGTGCCAGCAGCTTTGTAGGCGGGGGTAACAATGAGCAGTTCTTC CASSFVGGGNNEQFF
TRBJ1-6 TRBV3-1 NA NA TGTGCCAGCAGCCGAGCAGAGGGGCGTTCACCCCTCCACTTT CASSRAEGRSPLHF
TRBJ2-2 TRBV12-3/TRBV12-4 TRBD1 NA TGTGCCAGCAGTGGGACAGGGAATATCGGGGAGCTGTTTTTT CASSGTGNIGELFF
TRBJ1-1 TRBV25-1 NA NA TGTGCCAGCAGGGGCAGGAACGCTGACGCTTTCTTT CASRGRNADAFF
TRBJ2-5 TRBV7-2 NA many TGTGCCAGCAGCTTGAACACGCTGGGGGAGACCCAGTACTTC CASSLNTLGETQYF
TRBJ1-3 TRBV20-1 NA many TGCAGTGCTAAACAGGGCACCTCTGGAAACACCATATATTTT CSAKQGTSGNTIYF
TRBJ1-2 TRBV7-8 TRBD1 few TGTGCCAGCAGCCTATCCCTGGACAGGTCCGTTGGGCGCTACACCTTC CASSLSLDRSVGRYTF
TRBJ2-5 TRBV7-9 TRBD1 NA TGTGCCAGCAGCCAACGGGACAGCTGGTACCAAGAGACCCAGTACTTC CASSQRDSWYQETQYF
TRBJ1-5 TRBV5-1 TRBD1 many TGCGCCAGCAGCCCTACGACAGGGGGGCAGCCCCAGCATTTT CASSPTTGGQPQHF
TRBJ1-5 TRBV10-3 NA many TGTGCCATCAGTGAGTCTCTAAGGACAGCGGGCAATCAGCCCCAGCATTTT CAISESLRTAGNQPQHF
TRBJ2-3 TRBV5-6 NA many TGTGCCAGCCACACGGAGGGTGTCGAGGATACGCAGTATTTT CASHTEGVEDTQYF
TRBJ1-3 TRBV30 TRBD1 NA TGTGCCGGCGGACAGGGATTGGGCACCATATATTTT CAGGQGLGTIYF
TRBJ1-6 TRBV21-1 NA NA TGTGCCAGCAGCAACGGGGGACAGGGGGCGCCGGGCTATAATTCACCCCTCCACTTT CASSNGGQGAPGYNSPLHF
TRBJ2-3 TRBV20-1 NA many TGCAGTGGCGCCATTCAGGGCACAGATACGCAGTATTTT CSGAIQGTDTQYF
TRBJ1-2 TRBV20-1 TRBD1 many TGCAGTGCTTCCGGGACAGCGAAGGGGTATGGCTACACCTTC CSASGTAKGYGYTF